This T cell receptor (beta chain) derives from a study of T cells after posttransplantation cyclophosphamide (dated by TCRdb to about 2016). About the study as a whole: The study tracked T cell repertoire reconstitution by TRB sequencing after myeloablative bone marrow transplantation using posttransplantation cyclophosphamide as GVHD prophylaxis. Samples from 35 to 45 PTCy-treated patients, along with samples from around 16 of their related bone marrow donors, underwent antigen receptor sequencing. TRB sequencing was performed on blood from all 30 or so PTCy patients with 1-year posttransplant specimens. TRB sequencing was also done on up to roughly 3 additional blood samples from 2 to 5.2 years after transplant in 3 patients, and on pretransplant blood from a handful of patients. TRA and TRB clonality were tightly correlated in eight to ten samples, so subsequent TCR analyses focused on TRB only. Public TRB sequences were queried against a database of over 3,500 sequences associated with responses to pathogens, tumor antigens, self-antigens and alloantigens. Results and caveats for the whole study, not just this receptor: At 1-2 months, donor-recipient similarity was low but rose over the first year, and the later blood repertoires were often dominated by donor CD8+ memory clones. Across over 40 patients, TRB clonality was highly associated with recipient CMV seropositivity and CMV reactivation, and diversity in PTCy patients was similar to diversity in CNI/methotrexate controls. The TRB repertoires of T cells infiltrating skin or GI tract showed only limited overlap with the TRB repertoires of T cells in blood.

What the treatment or condition label conveys for this sample: high-dose cyclophosphamide on days +3 and +4 as single-agent GVHD prophylaxis. Patients in the PTCy group got busulfan and fludarabine conditioning, a marrow graft from a related or unrelated donor, and cyclophosphamide on days +3 and +4. The PTCy-treated patients were drawn from a prospective, multi-institutional clinical trial. Mononuclear cells from peripheral blood and bone marrow were separated by Ficoll-Hypaque density centrifugation and then cryopreserved. FACS on a FACSAria II was used to sort CD4+ and CD8+ T cells, including the naive and memory subsets. Details on this clone: There is no known antigen for this receptor. Base qualities were left out, and no much larger clone turns up one base away.

TRB sequencing used genomic DNA with the immunoSEQ assay at survey resolution or the hsTCRB kit. The published analysis was carried out like this. Initial read processing used immunoSEQ software, and repertoire analyses used the LymphoSeq R package. For each TRB dataset, clonality was calculated as 1 minus normalized Shannon entropy, and the Gini coefficient was computed as well. To infer phenotypes in unsorted samples, TRB sequences from sorted subsets of the recipient or donor were mapped onto the unsorted samples of the same recipient. The table comes from immuneACCESS by way of TCRdb, which keeps in-frame sequences with V and J called. Part of the clones is missing from these tables; in studies checked, under half for an unresolved V gene and the rest for unknown reasons. Clone size and the V and J calls come from that table; the DNA yielded D and trimming. For this sample there are about 8,000 clones; 82% appear just once. Clones ranked in the top ten supply roughly a sixth of the sample.

The material sequenced was CD4+ T cells sorted from blood, taken around 1,100 days after allogeneic stem cell transplant with posttransplant cyclophosphamide. The TCR was taken from a female patient in her 40s who received an allogeneic stem cell transplant from a related donor, was CMV-positive, and had no GVHD. Some T cells seen after a transplant may have their origin in the graft donor.

The sequenced DNA: TGTGCCAGCTCTCCCCGACAGGGAGGCTATGGCTACACCTTC. It codes for CASSPRQGGYGYTF. The chain is assembled from TRBV28 and TRBJ1-2; TRBD1 matches 7 bases in the middle. Looking up the germline V gene yields CDR1 MDHEN and CDR2 SYDVKM. Germline trimming: 8 bases from V, 4 bases from J; junction bases outside gene matches: 10. The CDR3 runs 14 amino acids, cysteine and phenylalanine included. Only the CDR3 region is kept as DNA, spanning 42 bases read in frame from base 1.